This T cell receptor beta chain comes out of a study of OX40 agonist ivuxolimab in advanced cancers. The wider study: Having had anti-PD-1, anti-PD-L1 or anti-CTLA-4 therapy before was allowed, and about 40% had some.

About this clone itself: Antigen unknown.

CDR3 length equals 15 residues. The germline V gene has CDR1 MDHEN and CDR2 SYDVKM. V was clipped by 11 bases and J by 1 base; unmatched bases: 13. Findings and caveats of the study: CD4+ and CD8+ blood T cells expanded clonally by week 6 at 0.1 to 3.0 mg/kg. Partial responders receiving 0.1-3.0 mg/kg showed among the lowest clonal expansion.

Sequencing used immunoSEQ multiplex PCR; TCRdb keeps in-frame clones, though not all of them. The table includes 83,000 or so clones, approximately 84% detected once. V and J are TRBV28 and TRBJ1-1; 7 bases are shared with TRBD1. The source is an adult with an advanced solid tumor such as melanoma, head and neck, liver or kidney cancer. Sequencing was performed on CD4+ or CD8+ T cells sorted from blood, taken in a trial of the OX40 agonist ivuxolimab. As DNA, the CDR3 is TGTGCCGCCTTACAGGGGAGAGGTGGGAACACTGAAGCTTTCTTT. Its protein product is CAALQGRGGNTEAFF.